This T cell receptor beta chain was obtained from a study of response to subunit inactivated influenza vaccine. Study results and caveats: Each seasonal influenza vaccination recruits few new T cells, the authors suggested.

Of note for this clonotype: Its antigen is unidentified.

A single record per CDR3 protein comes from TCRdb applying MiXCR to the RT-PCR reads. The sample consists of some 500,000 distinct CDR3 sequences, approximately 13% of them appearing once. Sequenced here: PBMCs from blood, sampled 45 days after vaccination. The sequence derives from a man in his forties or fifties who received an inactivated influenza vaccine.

The CDR3 spells CASSQDRNYEQYF. As DNA, the CDR3 is TGCGCCAGCAGCCAAGATAGGAACTACGAGCAGTACTTC. The chain carries TRBV4-1 and TRBJ2-7; D call uncertain. The CDR3 totals 13 residues. Germline CDR1 MGHRA, CDR2 YSYEKL. V was shortened by 0 bases and J by 3 bases, with 6 bases between the two germline ends.